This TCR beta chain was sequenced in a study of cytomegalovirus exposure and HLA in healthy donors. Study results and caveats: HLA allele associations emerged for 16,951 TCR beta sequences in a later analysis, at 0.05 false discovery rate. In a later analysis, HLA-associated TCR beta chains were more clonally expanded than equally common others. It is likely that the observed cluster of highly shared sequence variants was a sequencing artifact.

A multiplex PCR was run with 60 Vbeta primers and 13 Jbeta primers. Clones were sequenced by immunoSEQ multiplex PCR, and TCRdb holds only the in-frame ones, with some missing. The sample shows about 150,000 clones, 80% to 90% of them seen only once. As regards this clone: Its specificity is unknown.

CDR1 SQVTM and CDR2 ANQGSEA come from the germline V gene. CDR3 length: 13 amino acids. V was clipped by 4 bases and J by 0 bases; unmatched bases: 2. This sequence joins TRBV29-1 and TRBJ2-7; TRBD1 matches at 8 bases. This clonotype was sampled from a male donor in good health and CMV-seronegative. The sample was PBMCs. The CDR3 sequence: CSVAGQASYEQYF. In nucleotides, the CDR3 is TGCAGCGTTGCGGGACAGGCCTCCTACGAGCAGTACTTC.